Given below is one TCR beta chain in context. The antigen is unknown. The data stem from a study of cytomegalovirus exposure and HLA in healthy donors. The donors were members of the validation cohort comprising approximately 110 subjects, separate from the roughly 640-subject first cohort. Study-wide points: Reported results showed that the classifier diagnosed cytomegalovirus status with high specificity and sensitivity.

The germline V gene has CDR1 MNHEY and CDR2 SVGAGI. CDR3 size: 15 residues. Trimming removed 6 bases from V and 6 bases from J, with 18 bases in between. Clones were read by immunoSEQ multiplex PCR, and TCRdb kept only the in-frame ones, dropping some. The sample consists of roughly 110,000 clones, less than 90% of them appearing once. V usage is TRBV6-5 and J usage is TRBJ2-1, with D tentatively TRBD2 (6 bases). Sequencing was performed on PBMCs. This TCR was recovered from a woman aged 18-35 years in good health and CMV-seropositive. The CDR3 bases are TGTGCCAGCAGGGCCGGGGAAGCGGGCTTCAATGAGCAGTTCTTC. It is translated as CASRAGEAGFNEQFF.